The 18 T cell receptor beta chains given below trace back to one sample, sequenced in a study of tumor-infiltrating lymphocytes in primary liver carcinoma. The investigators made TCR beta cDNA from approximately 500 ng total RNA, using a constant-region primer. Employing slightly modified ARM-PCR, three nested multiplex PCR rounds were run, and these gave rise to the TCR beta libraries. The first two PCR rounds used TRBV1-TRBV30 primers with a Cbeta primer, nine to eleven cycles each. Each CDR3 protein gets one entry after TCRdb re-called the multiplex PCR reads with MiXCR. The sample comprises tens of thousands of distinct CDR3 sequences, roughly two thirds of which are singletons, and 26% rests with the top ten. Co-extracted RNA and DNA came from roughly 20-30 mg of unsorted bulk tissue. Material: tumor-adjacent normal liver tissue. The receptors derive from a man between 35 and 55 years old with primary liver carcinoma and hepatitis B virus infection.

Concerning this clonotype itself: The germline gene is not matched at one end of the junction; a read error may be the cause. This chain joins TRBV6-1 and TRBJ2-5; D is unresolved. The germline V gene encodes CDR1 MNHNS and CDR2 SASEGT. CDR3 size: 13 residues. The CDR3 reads CTSTEQFQETQYF. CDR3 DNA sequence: TGTACCAGCACTGAGCAGTTCCAAGAGACCCAGTACTTC.

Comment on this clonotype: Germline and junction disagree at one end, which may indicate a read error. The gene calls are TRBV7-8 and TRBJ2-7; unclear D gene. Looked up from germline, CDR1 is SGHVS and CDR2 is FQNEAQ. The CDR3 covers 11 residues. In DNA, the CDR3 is TGTGGCAGCCTTAGCTTCAACGAGCAGTACTTC. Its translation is CGSLSFNEQYF.

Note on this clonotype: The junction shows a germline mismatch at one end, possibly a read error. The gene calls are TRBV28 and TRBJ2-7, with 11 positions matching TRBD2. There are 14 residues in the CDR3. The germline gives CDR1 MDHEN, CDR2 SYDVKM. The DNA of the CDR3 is TGTGCTAGCAGTGTTCTAGCGGGGGGCTACGAGCAGTACTTC. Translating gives CASSVLAGGYEQYF.

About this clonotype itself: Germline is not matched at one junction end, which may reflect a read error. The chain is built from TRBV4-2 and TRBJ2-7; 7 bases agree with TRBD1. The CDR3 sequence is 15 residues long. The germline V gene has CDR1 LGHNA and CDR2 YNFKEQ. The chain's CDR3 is CTSSERVGDSYEQYF. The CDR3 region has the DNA TGTACCAGCAGTGAGAGGGTGGGGGACAGCTACGAGCAGTACTTC.

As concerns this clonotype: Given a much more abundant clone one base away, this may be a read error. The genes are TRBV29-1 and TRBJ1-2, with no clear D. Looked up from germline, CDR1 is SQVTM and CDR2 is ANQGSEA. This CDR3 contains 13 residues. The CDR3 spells CRVPAASADGYTF. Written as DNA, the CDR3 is TGCAGGGTTCCAGCGGCCTCGGCGGACGGCTACACCTTC.

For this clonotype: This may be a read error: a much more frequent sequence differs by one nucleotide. The CDR3 nucleotides are TGCAGCGTTGCGGCAGGGTGGGGAATGAACACTGGAGCTTTCTTT. As protein: CSVAAGWGMNTGAFF. The gene calls are TRBV29-1 and TRBJ1-1; D may be TRBD1 (5 bases). The V gene's germline CDR1 is SQVTM and CDR2 ANQGSEA. The CDR3 contains 15 residues.

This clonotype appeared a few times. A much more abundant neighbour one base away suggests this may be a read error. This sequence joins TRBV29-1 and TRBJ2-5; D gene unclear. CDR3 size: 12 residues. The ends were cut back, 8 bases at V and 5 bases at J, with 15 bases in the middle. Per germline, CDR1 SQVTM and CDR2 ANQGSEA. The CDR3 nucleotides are TGCAGCATTCCACTGGGCGTGGAGACCCAGTACTTC. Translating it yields CSIPLGVETQYF.

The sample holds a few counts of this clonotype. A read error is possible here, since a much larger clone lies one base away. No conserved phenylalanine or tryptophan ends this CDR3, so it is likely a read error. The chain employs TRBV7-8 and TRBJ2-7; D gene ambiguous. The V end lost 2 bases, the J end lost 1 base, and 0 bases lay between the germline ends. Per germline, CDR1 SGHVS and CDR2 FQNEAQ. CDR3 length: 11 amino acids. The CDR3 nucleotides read TGTGCCAGCAGCTTATCCTACGAGCAGTACCTC. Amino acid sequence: CASSLSYEQYL.

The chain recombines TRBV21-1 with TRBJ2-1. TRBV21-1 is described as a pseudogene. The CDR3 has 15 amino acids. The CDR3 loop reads CTSSNDPRANNEQFF. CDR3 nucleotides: TGTACCAGCAGCAATGATCCTAGGGCCAACAATGAGCAGTTCTTC.

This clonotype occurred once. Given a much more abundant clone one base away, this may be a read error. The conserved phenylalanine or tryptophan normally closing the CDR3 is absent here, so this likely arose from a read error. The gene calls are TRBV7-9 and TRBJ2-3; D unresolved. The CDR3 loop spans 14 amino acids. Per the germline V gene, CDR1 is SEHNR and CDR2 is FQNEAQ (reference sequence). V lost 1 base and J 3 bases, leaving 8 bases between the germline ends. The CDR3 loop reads CASSLDRLTDTQYY. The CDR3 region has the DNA TGTGCCAGCAGCTTAGACAGATTAACAGATACGCAGTATTAT.

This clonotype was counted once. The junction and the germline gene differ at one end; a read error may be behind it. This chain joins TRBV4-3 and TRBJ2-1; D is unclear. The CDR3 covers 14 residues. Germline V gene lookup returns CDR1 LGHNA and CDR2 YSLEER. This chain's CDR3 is CTSSQDWVGNEQFF. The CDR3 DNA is TGCACCAGCAGCCAAGATTGGGTGGGAAATGAGCAGTTCTTC.

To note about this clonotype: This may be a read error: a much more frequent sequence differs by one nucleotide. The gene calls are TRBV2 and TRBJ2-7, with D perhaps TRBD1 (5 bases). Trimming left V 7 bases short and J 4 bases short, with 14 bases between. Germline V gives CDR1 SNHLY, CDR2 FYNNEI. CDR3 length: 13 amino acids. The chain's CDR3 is CASNTRAGYEQYF. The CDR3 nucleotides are TGTGCCAGCAACACCAGGGCAGGATACGAGCAGTACTTC.

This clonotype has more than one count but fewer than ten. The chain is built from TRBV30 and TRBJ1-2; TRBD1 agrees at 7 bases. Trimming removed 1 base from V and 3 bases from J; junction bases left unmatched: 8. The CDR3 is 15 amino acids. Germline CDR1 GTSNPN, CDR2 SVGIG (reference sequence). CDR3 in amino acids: CAWSAGDRPDYGYTF. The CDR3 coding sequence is TGTGCCTGGAGTGCCGGGGACAGACCTGACTATGGCTACACCTTC.

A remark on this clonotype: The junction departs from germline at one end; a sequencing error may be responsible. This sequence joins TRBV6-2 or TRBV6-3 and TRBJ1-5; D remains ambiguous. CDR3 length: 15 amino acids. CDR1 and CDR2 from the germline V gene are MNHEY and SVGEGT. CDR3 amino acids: CVSSLNSYSNEPQHF. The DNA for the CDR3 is TGTGTCAGCAGTTTGAACAGTTATAGCAATGAGCCCCAGCATTTT.

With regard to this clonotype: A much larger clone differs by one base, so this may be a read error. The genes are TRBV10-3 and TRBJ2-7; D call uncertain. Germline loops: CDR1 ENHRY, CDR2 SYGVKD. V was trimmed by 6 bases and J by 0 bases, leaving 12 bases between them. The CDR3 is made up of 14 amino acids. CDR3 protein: CAISRIQSSYEQYF. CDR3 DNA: TGTGCCATCAGCAGGATTCAGAGCTCCTACGAGCAGTACTTC.

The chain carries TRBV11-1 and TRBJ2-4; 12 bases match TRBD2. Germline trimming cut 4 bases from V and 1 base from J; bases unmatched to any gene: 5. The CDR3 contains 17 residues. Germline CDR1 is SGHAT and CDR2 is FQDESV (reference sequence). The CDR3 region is CASSSPGTSGAKNIQYF. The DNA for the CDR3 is TGTGCCAGCAGCTCCCCCGGGACTAGCGGGGCCAAAAACATTCAGTACTTC.

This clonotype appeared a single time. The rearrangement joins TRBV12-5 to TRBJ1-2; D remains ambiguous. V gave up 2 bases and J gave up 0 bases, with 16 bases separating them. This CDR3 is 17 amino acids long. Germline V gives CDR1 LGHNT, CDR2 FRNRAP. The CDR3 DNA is TGTGCTAGTGGTTTGTTGGGCGTAGAGGGAGCTAACTATGGCTACACCTTC. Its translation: CASGLLGVEGANYGYTF.

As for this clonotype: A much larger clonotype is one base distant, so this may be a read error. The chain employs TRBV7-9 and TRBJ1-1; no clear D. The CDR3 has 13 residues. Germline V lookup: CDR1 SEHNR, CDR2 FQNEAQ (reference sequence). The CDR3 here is CASHRTENAEAFF. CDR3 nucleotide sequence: TGTGCCAGCCACCGGACGGAGAACGCTGAAGCTTTCTTT.